These 25 T cell receptor beta chains originate from one sample sequenced in a study of blood T cell repertoires in COVID-19. Produced via immunoSEQ multiplex PCR; TCRdb's table is partial and in-frame only. The data contain 300,000 to 350,000 clones, roughly 90% of them singletons. The sample taken for sequencing was PBMCs or T cells enriched from blood (not recorded which). The receptors come from a woman younger than 35 with acute COVID-19.

This rearrangement joins TRBV19 to TRBJ2-1; 14 bases are shared with TRBD2. V was clipped by 5 bases and J by 9 bases; unmatched bases: 6. Germline CDR1 reads LNHDA; CDR2 reads SQIVND (reference sequence). The CDR3 is made up of 15 amino acids. Written as DNA, the CDR3 is TGTGCCAGTAGTCCGCGGACTAGCGGGAGGCTTGAGCAGTTCTTC. It codes for CASSPRTSGRLEQFF.

As for this clone: The junction shows a germline mismatch at one end, possibly a read error. The J gene is TRBJ2-1, the V gene TRBV7-7; TRBD2 might be the D (6 bases). From germline, CDR1 is SSHAT and CDR2 FNYEAQ (reference sequence). The CDR3 is 16 residues long. As DNA, the CDR3 is TGTGCTAGCAGCTTAATAGCGGCGAGCTCCTACAATGAGCAGTTCTTC. Translation gives CASSLIAASSYNEQFF.

The V gene is TRBV30, the J gene TRBJ1-5; D ambiguous. The CDR3 is 13 amino acids. Per the germline V gene, CDR1 is GTSNPN and CDR2 is SVGIG (reference sequence). V lost 0 bases, J lost 6 bases, and 9 bases lay in between. The CDR3 sequence is CAWSVGSGQPQHF. The CDR3 coding sequence is TGTGCCTGGAGTGTGGGCTCAGGTCAGCCCCAGCATTTT.

The genes are TRBV7-9 and TRBJ2-7, with 9 bases matching TRBD1. Germline values: CDR1 SEHNR, CDR2 FQNEAQ (reference sequence). CDR3 length: 15 residues. The junction had 8 bases not matched to a gene; V was cut back by 5 bases and J by 3 bases. The CDR3 sequence: CASSTRDRDFYEQYF. The CDR3, as DNA: TGTGCCAGCAGCACGCGGGACAGGGACTTCTACGAGCAGTACTTC.

In this sample, this clone turned up once. This chain joins TRBV5-1 and TRBJ2-2; TRBD1 agrees at 8 bases. After removal of 3 bases from V and 3 bases from J, the junction contained 4 bases not matched to a gene. Germline values: CDR1 SGHRS, CDR2 YFSETQ. The CDR3 covers 15 residues. DNA of the CDR3: TGCGCCAGCAGCTCCAGGGGGCGCGACACCGGGGAGCTGTTTTTT. Translation: CASSSRGRDTGELFF.

This clone was observed a single time. The CDR3 spells CASSLGQIHYGYTF. For the CDR3, the DNA is TGTGCCAGCAGCTTAGGACAGATCCACTATGGCTACACCTTC. This chain joins TRBV7-9 and TRBJ1-2; D is perhaps TRBD1 (5 bases). Germline V lookup: CDR1 SEHNR, CDR2 FQNEAQ (reference sequence). V lost 1 base, J lost 3 bases, and 9 bases lay in between. The CDR3 loop spans 14 amino acids.

The chain carries TRBV30 and TRBJ1-1; a weak D match, TRBD1 (5 bases). V lost 0 bases and J lost 5, with 16 bases in between. Germline values: CDR1 GTSNPN, CDR2 SVGIG (reference sequence). This CDR3 has 15 residues. The CDR3 protein is CAWSVLFVGGTEAFF. The CDR3 region has the DNA TGTGCCTGGAGTGTTCTCTTCGTGGGGGGGACTGAAGCTTTCTTT.

The gene calls are TRBV11-3 and TRBJ2-7, with D possibly TRBD1 on 6 matching bases. CDR1 and CDR2 from the germline V gene are SGHNT and YENEEA. V shed 1 base and J shed 2 bases, with 9 bases lying between them. CDR3 size: 14 residues. CDR3 bases: TGTGCCAGCAGCTTAGGACAGGAGACCTACGAGCAGTACTTC. It translates to CASSLGQETYEQYF.

The CDR3 DNA follows: TGTGCCAGCAGAGAACAGGGGGCTATAGGGGCCAACGTCCTGACTTTC. Protein sequence: CASREQGAIGANVLTF. The chain carries TRBV5-5 and TRBJ2-6; 9 nucleotides agree with TRBD1. Unmatched junction bases numbered 7, after V lost 5 bases and J lost 4 bases. The CDR3 is made up of 16 amino acids. CDR1 is SGHKS, CDR2 YYEKEE, per germline (reference sequence).

This rearrangement joins TRBV6-5 to TRBJ2-1; 9 bases are shared with TRBD2. CDR1 is MNHEY, CDR2 SVGAGI, per germline. The CDR3 length is 15 residues. The V segment lost 4 bases and the J segment 2 bases; nucleotides outside the gene matches: 3. The CDR3 here is CASSSSGAPYNEQFF. The CDR3 DNA sequence: TGTGCCAGCAGTTCTAGCGGGGCTCCCTACAATGAGCAGTTCTTC.

The V gene is TRBV6-1, the J gene TRBJ2-3; the match to TRBD2 covers 9 bases. The CDR3 is 17 amino acids. Trimming cost V 2 bases and J 2 bases; bases outside gene matches: 8. Germline V gives CDR1 MNHNS, CDR2 SASEGT. CDR3 DNA: TGTGCCAGCAGTGAAAGGCAAGCGGGAGGATTCACAGATACGCAGTATTTT. Translated, it gives CASSERQAGGFTDTQYF.

The chain employs TRBV11-2 and TRBJ1-2, with D uncertain. The V end lost 6 bases, the J end lost 3 bases, and 14 bases lay between the germline ends. The germline V gene encodes CDR1 SGHAT and CDR2 FQNNGV. The CDR3 contains 14 residues. In nucleotides, the CDR3 is TGTGCCAGCAGTGGGAGGGAGGTCTACTATGGCTACACCTTC. It specifies CASSGREVYYGYTF.

This clone was detected once. This rearrangement joins TRBV5-4 to TRBJ2-5, with TRBD2 identical over 7 bases. V shed 6 bases, J shed 3 bases, and the junction held 8 bases outside the gene matches. Looked up from germline, CDR1 is SGHNT and CDR2 is YYREEE (reference sequence). The CDR3 is made up of 14 amino acids. CDR3 sequence: CASTLGGGKETQYF. CDR3 bases: TGTGCCAGCACCCTGGGCGGGGGTAAAGAGACCCAGTACTTC. The entire variable domain, with the rest obtained from reference TRBV5-4 and TRBJ2-5, is as follows: ETGVTQSPTHLIKTRGQQVTLRCSSQSGHNTVSWYQQALGQGPQFIFQYYREEENGRGNFPPRFSGLQFPNYSSELNVNALELDDSALYLCASTLGGGKETQYFGPGTRLLVL.

The chain has TRBV28 and TRBJ1-5; D not resolved. Germline V CDR1 and CDR2: MDHEN, SYDVKM. The CDR3 spans 12 residues. V was cut by 8 bases and J by 5 bases, with 10 bases left in between. The CDR3 protein is CASHEGDQPQHF. The CDR3 DNA sequence: TGTGCCAGCCACGAGGGAGATCAGCCCCAGCATTTT.

The genes are TRBV19 and TRBJ1-3; D is perhaps TRBD1 (5 bases). Germline loops: CDR1 LNHDA, CDR2 SQIVND (reference sequence). CDR3 size: 15 residues. Trimming cost V 7 bases and J 0 bases, with 13 bases left between them. The CDR3 loop is CASNTRVDSGNTIYF. The CDR3 nucleotides are TGTGCCAGTAATACCAGGGTCGACTCTGGAAACACCATATATTTT.

This clone appeared a single time. The chain couples TRBV11-3 to TRBJ1-1; D uncertain. Per the germline V gene, CDR1 is SGHNT and CDR2 is YENEEA. The length of the CDR3 is 13 residues. V shed 3 bases and J shed 5 bases, with 10 bases lying between them. The CDR3 loop is CASSFHTRTEAFF. The DNA of the CDR3 is TGTGCCAGCAGCTTCCATACTCGGACTGAAGCTTTCTTT.

The gene calls are TRBV2 and TRBJ1-2, with 8 positions matching TRBD1. V lost 4 bases to trimming and J lost 8 bases; unmatched junction nucleotides: 6. Germline V lookup: CDR1 SNHLY, CDR2 FYNNEI. This CDR3 comprises 13 residues. In nucleotides, the CDR3 is TGTGCCAGCAGTGTTGGGGACAGGCGCGGCTACACCTTC. This translates into CASSVGDRRGYTF.

This clone was detected a few times. The chain employs TRBV30 and TRBJ2-7; 9 bases map to TRBD1. Looked up from germline, CDR1 is GTSNPN and CDR2 is SVGIG (reference sequence). The CDR3 length is 12 residues. The CDR3 spells CVSGTGCHEQYF. The CDR3 region has the DNA TGTGTGTCCGGGACAGGGTGTCACGAGCAGTACTTC.

V usage is TRBV20-1 and J usage is TRBJ2-7; D gene uncertain. Deletions cut 3 bases from V and 3 bases from J, with 3 bases between. This CDR3 is built from 10 residues. Germline V lookup: CDR1 DFQATT, CDR2 SNEGSKA (reference sequence). In DNA form, the CDR3 reads TGCAGTGCTAGTCTCTACGAGCAGTACTTC. Translating gives CSASLYEQYF.

The genes are TRBV7-9 and TRBJ1-2, with unresolved D. There are 16 residues in the CDR3. Germline assignment: CDR1 SEHNR and CDR2 FQNEAQ (reference sequence). V was cut by 0 bases and J by 6 bases, with 17 bases left in between. The DNA for the CDR3 is TGTGCCAGCAGCTTAGCGAGTTTGGAGGCAGGTGATGGCTACACCTTC. Its translation is CASSLASLEAGDGYTF.

This clone was seen a handful of times. The J gene is TRBJ1-3, the V gene TRBV27; D gene ambiguous. Germline V gene data show CDR1 as MNHEY and CDR2 as SMNVEV (reference sequence). V was cut by 5 bases and J by 2 bases, with 13 bases left in between. The CDR3 has 15 residues. For the CDR3, the DNA is TGTGCCAGCAGTAAATTCCCTCCCCCTGGAAACACCATATATTTT. Amino acids: CASSKFPPPGNTIYF.

This clone was detected only a few times. The V call is TRBV4-1, the J call TRBJ2-1; D may be TRBD1 (5 bases). Germline V lookup: CDR1 MGHRA, CDR2 YSYEKL. CDR3 length: 15 amino acids. V was trimmed by 4 bases and J by 4 bases, leaving 14 bases between them. The CDR3 protein is CASSLPGQGYNEQFF. DNA of the CDR3: TGCGCCAGCAGCCTCCCTGGGCAGGGATACAATGAGCAGTTCTTC.

This clone was picked up a small number of times. The rearrangement uses TRBV7-2 and TRBJ2-6; 11 nucleotides align to TRBD1. The V gene's germline CDR1 is SGHTA and CDR2 FQGNSA. This CDR3 has 18 amino acids. Unmatched junction bases numbered 5, after V lost 3 bases and J lost 1 base. The DNA for the CDR3 is TGTGCCAGCAGCTTTCCTGGGACAGGGGGATCTGGGGCCAACGTCCTGACTTTC. Amino acid sequence: CASSFPGTGGSGANVLTF.

This rearrangement joins TRBV3-1 (or the pseudogene TRBV3-2) to TRBJ2-7, with 8 bases identical to TRBD1. Germline loops: CDR1 LGHDT, CDR2 YNNKEL (reference sequence). Trimming removed 4 bases from V and 5 bases from J; junction bases left unmatched: 13. This CDR3 has 16 amino acids. The CDR3 nucleotides are TGTGCCAGCAGCCCAATCAGGACAGGGCTTATGGACGAGCAGTACTTC. Amino acid sequence: CASSPIRTGLMDEQYF.

The rearrangement joins TRBV2 to TRBJ1-5; D uncertain. Germline loops: CDR1 SNHLY, CDR2 FYNNEI. This CDR3 region has 14 residues. V dropped 2 bases and J dropped 1 base, with 6 bases sitting between them. CDR3 nucleotides: TGTGCCAGCAGTGAATGGCAGAGCAATCAGCCCCAGCATTTT. Its protein product is CASSEWQSNQPQHF.